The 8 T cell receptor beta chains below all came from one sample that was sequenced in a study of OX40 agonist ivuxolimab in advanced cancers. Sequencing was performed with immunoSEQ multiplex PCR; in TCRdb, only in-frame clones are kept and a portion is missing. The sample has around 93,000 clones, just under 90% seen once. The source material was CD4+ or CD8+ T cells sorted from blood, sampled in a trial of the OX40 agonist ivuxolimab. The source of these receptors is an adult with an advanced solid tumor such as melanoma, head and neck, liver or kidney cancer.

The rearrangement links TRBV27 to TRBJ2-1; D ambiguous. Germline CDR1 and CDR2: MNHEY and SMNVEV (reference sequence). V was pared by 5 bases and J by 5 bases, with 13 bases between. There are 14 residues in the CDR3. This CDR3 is CASSLLGSDNEQFF. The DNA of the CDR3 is TGTGCCAGCAGTCTTTTGGGGTCCGACAATGAGCAGTTCTTC.

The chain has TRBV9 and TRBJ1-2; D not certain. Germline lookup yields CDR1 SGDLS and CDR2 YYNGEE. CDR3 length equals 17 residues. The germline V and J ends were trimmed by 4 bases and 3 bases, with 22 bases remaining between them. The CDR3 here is CASSSQVTRQADYGYTF. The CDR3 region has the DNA TGTGCCAGCAGCTCTCAGGTTACTCGTCAAGCGGACTATGGCTACACCTTC.

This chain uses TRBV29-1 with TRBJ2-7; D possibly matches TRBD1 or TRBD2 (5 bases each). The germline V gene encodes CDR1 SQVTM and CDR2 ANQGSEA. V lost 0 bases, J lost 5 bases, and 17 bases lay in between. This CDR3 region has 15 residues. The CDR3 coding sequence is TGCAGCGTTGAAGATGGGACGACGGTTCGGAACGAGCAGTACTTC. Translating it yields CSVEDGTTVRNEQYF.

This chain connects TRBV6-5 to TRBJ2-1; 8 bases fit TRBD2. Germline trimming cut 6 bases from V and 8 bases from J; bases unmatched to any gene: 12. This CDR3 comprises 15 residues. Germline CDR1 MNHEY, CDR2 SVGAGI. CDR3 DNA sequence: TGTGCCAGCAGATCCGCCGGGGGGGGAAGCTATGAGCAGTTCTTC. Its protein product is CASRSAGGGSYEQFF.

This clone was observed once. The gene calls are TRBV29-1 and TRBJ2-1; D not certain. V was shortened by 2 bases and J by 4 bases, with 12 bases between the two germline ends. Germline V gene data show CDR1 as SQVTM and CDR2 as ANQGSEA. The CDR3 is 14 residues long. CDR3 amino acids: CSVEWNNYYNEQFF. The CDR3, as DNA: TGCAGCGTTGAATGGAACAACTATTACAATGAGCAGTTCTTC.

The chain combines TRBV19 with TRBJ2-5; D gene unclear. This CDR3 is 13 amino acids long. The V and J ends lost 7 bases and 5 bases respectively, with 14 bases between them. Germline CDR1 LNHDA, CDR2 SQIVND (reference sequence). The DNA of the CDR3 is TGTGCCAGTACCGGGCCGCGGCGGGAGACCCAGTACTTC. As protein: CASTGPRRETQYF.

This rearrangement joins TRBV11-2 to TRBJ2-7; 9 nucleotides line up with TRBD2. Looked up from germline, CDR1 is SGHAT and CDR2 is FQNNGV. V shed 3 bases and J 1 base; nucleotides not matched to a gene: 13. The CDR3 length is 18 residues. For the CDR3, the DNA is TGTGCCAGCAGCTTGGTTTCCCCGGCGGGGGGGGTTTCCTACGAGCAGTACTTC. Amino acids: CASSLVSPAGGVSYEQYF.

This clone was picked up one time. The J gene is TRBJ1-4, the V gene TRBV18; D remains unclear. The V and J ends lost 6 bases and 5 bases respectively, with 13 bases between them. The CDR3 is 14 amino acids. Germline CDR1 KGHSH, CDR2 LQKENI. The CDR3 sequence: CASSKGHLNEKLFF. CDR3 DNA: TGTGCCAGCTCTAAAGGCCATTTAAATGAAAAACTGTTTTTT.